Listed below are T cell receptor beta chains from one sample, sequenced in a study of preoperative IRX-2 immunotherapy in early breast cancer. TCRdb's table, derived via immunoSEQ multiplex PCR, lists solely in-frame clones and lacks some. The sample shows about 23,000 clones, more than 80% of them seen only once. The sample consisted of tumor tissue, taken after IRX-2 immunotherapy. These receptors originate from a human donor with breast cancer. Each CDR3 is given with its conserved first and last residue. D genes are given only for firm matches. Rows may omit the clone size; those that give it use once, few, many or a size class.

D gene,J gene,V gene,clone size,CDR3 length,CDR3 DNA,CDR3 protein
-,TRBJ2-5,TRBV5-1,-,16,TGCGCCAGCGGGCTTGACCCGGGCCGGGGGCAAGGGACCCAGTACTTC,CASGLDPGRGQGTQYF
-,TRBJ1-1,TRBV18,-,13,TGTGCCAGCTCACCTACGACCGACACTGAAGCTTTCTTT,CASSPTTDTEAFF
-,TRBJ1-4,TRBV6-6,-,14,TGTGCCAGCAGTTACGGAGCAACTAATGAAAAACTGTTTTTT,CASSYGATNEKLFF
-,TRBJ2-7,TRBV28,once,16,TGTGCCAGCAGTCATCCAGGGGTCCGGAGCTCCTACGAGCAGTACTTC,CASSHPGVRSSYEQYF
-,TRBJ2-5,TRBV5-4,-,14,TGTGCCAGCAGTCCCGGGCCATTCCAAGAGACCCAGTACTTC,CASSPGPFQETQYF
-,TRBJ2-3,TRBV18,-,13,TGTGCCAGCTCACCCCCCAGCACAGATACGCAGTATTTT,CASSPPSTDTQYF
TRBD2,TRBJ2-5,TRBV7-9,-,15,TGTGCCAGCAGCTTAGGGACTAGCGGACAAGAGACCCAGTACTTC,CASSLGTSGQETQYF
TRBD1,TRBJ1-1,TRBV19,-,16,TGTGCCAGTAGTATTTGGACAGGGGTGGTGAACACTGAAGCTTTCTTT,CASSIWTGVVNTEAFF
-,TRBJ1-4,TRBV5-4,-,16,TGTGCCAGCAGCTTGGCCGGGGGGGGTGATGATGAAAAACTGTTTTTT,CASSLAGGGDDEKLFF
-,TRBJ2-3,TRBV6-6,-,14,TGTGCCAGCAGTGTGGATTTAGCGTCAGATACGCAGTATTTT,CASSVDLASDTQYF
-,TRBJ1-2,TRBV6-5,-,12,TGTGCCAGCAGTTACGAGGGTCGGGGCTACACCTTC,CASSYEGRGYTF
-,TRBJ1-4,TRBV29-1,once,13,TGCAGAGTCGGAGGGGGGATTAATGAAAAACTGTTTTTT,CRVGGGINEKLFF
-,TRBJ2-3,TRBV5-5,-,14,TGTGCCAGCAGCTTTAGGGCCCCAGGAGATACGCAGTATTTT,CASSFRAPGDTQYF
-,TRBJ1-4,TRBV7-8,once,18,TGTGCCAGCAGCGGGACGAGAGGGACTCGGGGTGCGTTTGAAAAACTGTTTTTT,CASSGTRGTRGAFEKLFF
-,TRBJ1-1,TRBV6-5,few,14,TGTGCCAGCAGTTACGCAGTCATGAACACTGAAGCTTTCTTT,CASSYAVMNTEAFF
-,TRBJ1-5,TRBV11-1,-,12,TGTGCCAGCAGCCGCGGGGATCAGCCCCAGCATTTT,CASSRGDQPQHF
-,TRBJ2-5,TRBV21-1,-,11,TGTGCCAGCAGCAAACCGGAGACCCAGTACTTC,CASSKPETQYF
-,TRBJ1-6,TRBV18,-,12,TGTGCCAGCTCACCTGATAATTCACCCCTCCACTTT,CASSPDNSPLHF
TRBD1,TRBJ2-7,TRBV9,-,15,TGTGCCAGCAGCGTAGAAGGGACAGGGGTCGACGAGCAGTACTTC,CASSVEGTGVDEQYF
-,TRBJ2-7,TRBV15,-,16,TGTGCCACCAGCAGAGATTTGAGGACTATCTCCTACGAGCAGTACTTC,CATSRDLRTISYEQYF
-,TRBJ1-5,TRBV7-8,-,16,TGTGCCAGCAGCTTAGCAGGGGCGCGAGGCAATCAGCCCCAGCATTTT,CASSLAGARGNQPQHF
-,TRBJ2-5,TRBV4-3,-,14,TGCGCCAGCAGCCAAGGCCCCCCCCCAGAGACCCAGTACTTC,CASSQGPPPETQYF
TRBD2,TRBJ2-2,TRBV18,few,16,TGTGCCAGCTCACCGACTAGCGGGGTAAACACCGGGGAGCTGTTTTTT,CASSPTSGVNTGELFF
-,TRBJ2-3,TRBV10-1,-,15,TGCGCCAGCAGTACCGGACCAACTAGCACAGATACGCAGTATTTT,CASSTGPTSTDTQYF
-,TRBJ1-4,TRBV28,-,12,TGTGCCAGCAGCCTATTTCAGGATAAACTGTTTTTT,CASSLFQDKLFF
-,TRBJ1-2,TRBV5-4,-,15,TGTGCCAGCAGCTTGGTTTGGGGCGGCGGTTCGGGCTACACCTTC,CASSLVWGGGSGYTF
TRBD2,TRBJ2-5,TRBV25-1,once,13,TGTGCCAGCGCGGGACTAGTATTAGAGACCCAGTACTTC,CASAGLVLETQYF
TRBD2,TRBJ2-7,TRBV5-1,-,16,TGCGCCAGCAGCTTGGTAGCGGGGCAGCCCAAAAAAGGGTGGTACTTC,CASSLVAGQPKKGWYF
-,TRBJ1-5,TRBV28,-,16,TGTGCCAGCAGTTTAGACCGAGATCCATACCATCAGCCCCAGCATTTT,CASSLDRDPYHQPQHF
TRBD2,TRBJ2-2,TRBV9,-,15,TGTGCCAGCAGCCCCCGACAGCGGGAGGTCGGGGAGCTGTTTTTT,CASSPRQREVGELFF
TRBD1,TRBJ2-7,TRBV10-2,few,17,TGCGCCAGCAGTGAGTCGATCGCTTCCGGGACAGTCTACGAGCAGTACTTC,CASSESIASGTVYEQYF
TRBD2,TRBJ2-1,TRBV10-3,-,15,TGTGCCATCACCGAACTAGCGGGGGGGCTTAATGAGCAGTTCTTC,CAITELAGGLNEQFF
-,TRBJ1-4,TRBV7-8,-,16,TGTGCCAGCAGCGACGCGTGGGCCTCCGGGAATGAAAAACTGTTTTTT,CASSDAWASGNEKLFF
-,TRBJ2-5,TRBV2,-,15,TGTGCCAGCAGCCTTTATGGGCAGGGCCAAGAGACCCAGTACTTC,CASSLYGQGQETQYF
TRBD1,TRBJ2-2,TRBV18,-,14,TGTGCCAGCTCCAAGGGACAGGGTACCGGGGAGCTGTTTTTT,CASSKGQGTGELFF
-,TRBJ1-2,TRBV7-8,-,15,TGTGCCAGCAGCTTAGCCGGCGGATACTCCTATGGCTACACCTTC,CASSLAGGYSYGYTF